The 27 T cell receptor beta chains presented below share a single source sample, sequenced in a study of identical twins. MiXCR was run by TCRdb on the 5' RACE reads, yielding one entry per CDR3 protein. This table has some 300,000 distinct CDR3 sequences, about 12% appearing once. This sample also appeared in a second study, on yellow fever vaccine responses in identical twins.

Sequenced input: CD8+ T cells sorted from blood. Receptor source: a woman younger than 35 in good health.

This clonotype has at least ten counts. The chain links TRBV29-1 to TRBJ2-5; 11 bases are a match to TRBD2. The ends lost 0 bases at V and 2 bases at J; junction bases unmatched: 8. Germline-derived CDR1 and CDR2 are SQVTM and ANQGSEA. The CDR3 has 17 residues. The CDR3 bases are TGCAGCGTTGAAGAAAGACTAGCGGGGCCCTTACAAGAGACCCAGTACTTC. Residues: CSVEERLAGPLQETQYF.

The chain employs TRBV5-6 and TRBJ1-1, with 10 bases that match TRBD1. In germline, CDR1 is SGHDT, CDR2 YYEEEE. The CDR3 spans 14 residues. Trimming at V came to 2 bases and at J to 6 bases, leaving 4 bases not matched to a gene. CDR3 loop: CASSLGTGDAEAFF. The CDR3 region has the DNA TGTGCCAGCAGCTTAGGGACAGGGGACGCTGAAGCTTTCTTT.

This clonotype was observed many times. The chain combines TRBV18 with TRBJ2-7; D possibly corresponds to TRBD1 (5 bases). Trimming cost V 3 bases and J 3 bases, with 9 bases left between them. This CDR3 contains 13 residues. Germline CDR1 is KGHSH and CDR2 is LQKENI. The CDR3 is CASSPTENYEQYF. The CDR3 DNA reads TGTGCCAGCTCACCGACAGAGAACTACGAGCAGTACTTC. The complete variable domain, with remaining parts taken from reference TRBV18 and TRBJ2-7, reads NAGVMQNPRHLVRRRGQEARLRCSPMKGHSHVYWYRQLPEEGLKFMVYLQKENIIDESGMPKERFSAEFPKEGPSILRIQQVVRGDSAAYFCASSPTENYEQYFGPGTRLTVT.

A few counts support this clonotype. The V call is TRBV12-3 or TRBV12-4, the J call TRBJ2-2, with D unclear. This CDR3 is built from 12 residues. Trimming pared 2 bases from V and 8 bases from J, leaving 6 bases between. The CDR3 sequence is CASSLRVGELFF. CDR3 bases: TGTGCCAGCAGTTTACGGGTTGGGGAGCTGTTTTTT.

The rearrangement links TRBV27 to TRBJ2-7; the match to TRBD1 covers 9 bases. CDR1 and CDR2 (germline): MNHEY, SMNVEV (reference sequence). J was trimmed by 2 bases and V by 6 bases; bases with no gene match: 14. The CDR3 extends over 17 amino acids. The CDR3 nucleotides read TGTGCCAGCAGCCCCTCTCCTTGGACAGGGGCCACCTACGAGCAGTACTTC. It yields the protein CASSPSPWTGATYEQYF.

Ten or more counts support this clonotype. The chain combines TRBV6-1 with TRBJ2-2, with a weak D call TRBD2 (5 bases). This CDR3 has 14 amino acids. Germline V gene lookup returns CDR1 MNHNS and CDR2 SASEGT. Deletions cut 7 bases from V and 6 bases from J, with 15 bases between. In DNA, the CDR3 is TGTGCCAGCAAGCCACTAGATGGTTCCGGGGAGCTGTTTTTT. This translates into CASKPLDGSGELFF.

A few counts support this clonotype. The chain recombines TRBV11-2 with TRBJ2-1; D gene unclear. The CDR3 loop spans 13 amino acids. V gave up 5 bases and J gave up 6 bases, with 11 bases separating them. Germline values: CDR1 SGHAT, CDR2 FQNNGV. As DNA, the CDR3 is TGTGCCAGCAGCGTTCCGAAAGTCAATGAGCAGTTCTTC. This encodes CASSVPKVNEQFF.

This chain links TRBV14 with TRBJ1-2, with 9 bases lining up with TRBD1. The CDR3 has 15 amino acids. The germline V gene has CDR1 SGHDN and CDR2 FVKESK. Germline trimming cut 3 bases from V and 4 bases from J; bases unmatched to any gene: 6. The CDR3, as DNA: TGTGCCAGCAGCCATATAGGGACAGGGATCTATGGCTACACCTTC. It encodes CASSHIGTGIYGYTF. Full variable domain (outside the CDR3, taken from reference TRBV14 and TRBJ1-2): EAGVTQFPSHSVIEKGQTVTLRCDPISGHDNLYWYRRVMGKEIKFLLHFVKESKQDESGMPNNRFLAERTGGTYSTLKVQPAELEDSGVYFCASSHIGTGIYGYTFGSGTRLTVV.

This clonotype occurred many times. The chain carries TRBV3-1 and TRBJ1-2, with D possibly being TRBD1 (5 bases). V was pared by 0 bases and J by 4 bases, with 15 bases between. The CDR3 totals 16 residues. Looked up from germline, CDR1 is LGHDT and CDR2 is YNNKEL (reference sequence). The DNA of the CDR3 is TGTGCCAGCAGCCAAGATGTCAGGGATCGGGTCTATGGCTACACCTTC. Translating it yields CASSQDVRDRVYGYTF.

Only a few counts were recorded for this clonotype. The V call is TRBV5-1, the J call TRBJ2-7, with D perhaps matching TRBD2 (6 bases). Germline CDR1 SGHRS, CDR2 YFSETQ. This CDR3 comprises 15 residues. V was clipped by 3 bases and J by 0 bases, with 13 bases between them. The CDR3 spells CASSYEAGYSYEQYF. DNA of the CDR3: TGCGCCAGCAGCTATGAGGCGGGATACTCCTACGAGCAGTACTTC.

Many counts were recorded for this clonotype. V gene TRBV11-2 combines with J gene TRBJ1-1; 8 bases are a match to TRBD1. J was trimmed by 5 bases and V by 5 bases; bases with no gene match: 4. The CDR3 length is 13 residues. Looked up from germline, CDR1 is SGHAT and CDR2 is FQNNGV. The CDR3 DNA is TGTGCCAGCAGCCCAGGGGGCAGAACTGAAGCTTTCTTT. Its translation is CASSPGGRTEAFF.

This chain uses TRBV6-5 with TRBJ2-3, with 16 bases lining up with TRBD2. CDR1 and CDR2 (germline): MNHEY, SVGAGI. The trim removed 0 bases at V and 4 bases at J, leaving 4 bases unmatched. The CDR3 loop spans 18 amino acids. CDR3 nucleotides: TGTGCCAGCAGTTACTCCGGGACTAGCGGGAGGGGGCCAGATACGCAGTATTTT. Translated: CASSYSGTSGRGPDTQYF.

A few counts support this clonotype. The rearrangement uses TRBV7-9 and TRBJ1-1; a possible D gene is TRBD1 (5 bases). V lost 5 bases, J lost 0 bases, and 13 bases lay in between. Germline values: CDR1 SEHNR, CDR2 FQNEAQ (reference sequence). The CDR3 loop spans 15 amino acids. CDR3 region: CASSRDGLMNTEAFF. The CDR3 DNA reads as TGTGCCAGCAGCCGGGACGGACTCATGAACACTGAAGCTTTCTTT.

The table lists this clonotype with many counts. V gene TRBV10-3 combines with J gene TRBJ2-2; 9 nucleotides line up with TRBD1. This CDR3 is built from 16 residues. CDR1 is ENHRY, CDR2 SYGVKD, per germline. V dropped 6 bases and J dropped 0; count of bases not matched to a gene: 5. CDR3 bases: TGTGCCATCAGGGACAGGGGAAATTCGAACACCGGGGAGCTGTTTTTT. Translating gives CAIRDRGNSNTGELFF.

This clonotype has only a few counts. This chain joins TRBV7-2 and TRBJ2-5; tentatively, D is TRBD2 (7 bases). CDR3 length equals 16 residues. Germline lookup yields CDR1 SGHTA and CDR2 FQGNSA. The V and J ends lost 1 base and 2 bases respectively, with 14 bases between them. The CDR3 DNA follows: TGTGCCAGCAGCTTAGAATGGGCGGGGGCGCAAGAGACCCAGTACTTC. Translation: CASSLEWAGAQETQYF.

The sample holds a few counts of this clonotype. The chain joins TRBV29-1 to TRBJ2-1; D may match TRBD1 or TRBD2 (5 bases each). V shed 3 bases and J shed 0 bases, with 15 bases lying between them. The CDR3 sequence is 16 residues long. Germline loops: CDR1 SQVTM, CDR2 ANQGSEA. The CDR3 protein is CSVDGDPSRSYNEQFF. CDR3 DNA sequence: TGCAGCGTTGATGGGGACCCATCCCGCTCCTACAATGAGCAGTTCTTC.

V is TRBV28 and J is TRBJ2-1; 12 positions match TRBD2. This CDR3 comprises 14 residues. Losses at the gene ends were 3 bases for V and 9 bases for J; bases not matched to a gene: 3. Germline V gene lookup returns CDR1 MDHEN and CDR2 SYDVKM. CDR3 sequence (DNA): TGTGCCAGCAGTTTCGAACTAGCGGGGGGTGAGCAGTTCTTC. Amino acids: CASSFELAGGEQFF.

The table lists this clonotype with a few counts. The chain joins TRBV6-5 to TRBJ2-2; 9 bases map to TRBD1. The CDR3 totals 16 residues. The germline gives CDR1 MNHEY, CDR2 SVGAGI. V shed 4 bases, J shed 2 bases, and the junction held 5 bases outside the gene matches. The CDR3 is CASSLSGQGNTGELFF. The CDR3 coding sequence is TGTGCCAGCAGTTTATCGGGACAGGGAAACACCGGGGAGCTGTTTTTT.

DNA of the CDR3: TGTGCCACCAGTGATAGGAGGCAGGGGGCTAGCAATGAGCAGTTCTTC. As protein: CATSDRRQGASNEQFF. The chain has TRBV24-1 and TRBJ2-1; 8 bases agree with TRBD1. The CDR3 runs to 16 residues. After removal of 3 bases from V and 6 bases from J, the junction contained 9 bases not matched to a gene. Germline V gene data show CDR1 as KGHDR and CDR2 as SFDVKD.

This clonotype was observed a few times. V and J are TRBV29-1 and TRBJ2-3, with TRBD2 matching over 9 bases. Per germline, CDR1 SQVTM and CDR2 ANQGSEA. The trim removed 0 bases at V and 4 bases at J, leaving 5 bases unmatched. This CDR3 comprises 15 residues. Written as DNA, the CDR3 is TGCAGCGTTGAAGAGGGCGGGGGGGCTTCAGATACGCAGTATTTT. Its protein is CSVEEGGGASDTQYF.

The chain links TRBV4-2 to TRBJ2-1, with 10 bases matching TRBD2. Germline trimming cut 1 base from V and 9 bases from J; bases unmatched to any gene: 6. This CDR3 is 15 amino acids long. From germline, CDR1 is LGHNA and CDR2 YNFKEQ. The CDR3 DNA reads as TGTGCCAGCAGCCAAGGGCTAGCGGGAGAAGGTGAGCAGTTCTTC. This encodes CASSQGLAGEGEQFF.

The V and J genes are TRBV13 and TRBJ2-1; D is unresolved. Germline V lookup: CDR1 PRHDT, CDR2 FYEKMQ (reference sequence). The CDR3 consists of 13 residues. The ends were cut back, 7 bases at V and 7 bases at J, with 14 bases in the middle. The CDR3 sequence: CASTLETRNEQFF. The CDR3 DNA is TGTGCCAGCACTTTGGAGACACGTAATGAGCAGTTCTTC.

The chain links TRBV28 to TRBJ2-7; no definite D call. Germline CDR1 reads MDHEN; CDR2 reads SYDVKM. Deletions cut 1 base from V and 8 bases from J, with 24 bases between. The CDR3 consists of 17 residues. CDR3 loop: CASSLLSPSRRSHKQYF. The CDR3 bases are TGTGCCAGCAGTTTATTAAGCCCCAGTCGAAGGTCCCACAAGCAGTACTTC.

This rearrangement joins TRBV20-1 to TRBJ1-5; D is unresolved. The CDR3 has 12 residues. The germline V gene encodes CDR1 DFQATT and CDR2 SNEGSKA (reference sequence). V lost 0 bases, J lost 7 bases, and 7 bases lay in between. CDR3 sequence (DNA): TGCAGTGCTAGAGATCTTCGGCAGCCCCAGCATTTT. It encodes CSARDLRQPQHF.

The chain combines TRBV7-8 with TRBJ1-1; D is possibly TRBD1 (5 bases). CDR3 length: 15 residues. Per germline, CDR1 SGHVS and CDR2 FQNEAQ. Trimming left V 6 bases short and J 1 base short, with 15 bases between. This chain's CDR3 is CASSLGTSGNTEAFF. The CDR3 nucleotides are TGTGCCAGCAGTCTAGGGACTTCGGGGAACACTGAAGCTTTCTTT.

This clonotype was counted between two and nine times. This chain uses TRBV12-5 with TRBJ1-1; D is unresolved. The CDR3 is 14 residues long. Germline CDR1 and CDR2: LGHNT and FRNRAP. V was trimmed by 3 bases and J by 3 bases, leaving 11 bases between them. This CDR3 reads CASGFGLRDTEAFF. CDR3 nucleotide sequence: TGTGCTAGTGGTTTCGGACTGCGGGACACTGAAGCTTTCTTT. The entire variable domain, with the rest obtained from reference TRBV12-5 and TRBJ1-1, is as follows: DARVTQTPRHKVTEMGQEVTMRCQPILGHNTVFWYRQTMMQGLELLAYFRNRAPLDDSGMPKDRFSAEMPDATLATLKIQPSEPRDSAVYFCASGFGLRDTEAFFGQGTRLTVV.

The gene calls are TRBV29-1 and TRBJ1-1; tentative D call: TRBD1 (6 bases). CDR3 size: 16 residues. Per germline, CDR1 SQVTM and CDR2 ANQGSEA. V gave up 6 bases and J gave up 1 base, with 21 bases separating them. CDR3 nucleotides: TGCAGCGTGGAATCAGGGGTGCGGGGAAGGAACACTGAAGCTTTCTTT. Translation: CSVESGVRGRNTEAFF.